These 20 T cell receptor beta chains share one sample of origin, sequenced in a study of beta chain features in type 1 diabetes. The study, taken as a whole, reports: Shorter TCRB CDR3s, moderately but significantly so, marked every one of the four CD4+ subsets in Type 1 diabetes patients.

Since all of the isolated RNA was reverse transcribed, expressed TCRB transcripts were what got sequenced. Sequencing was performed with immunoSEQ multiplex PCR; in TCRdb, only in-frame clones are kept and a portion is missing. This table has roughly 330,000 clones, less than 15% appearing once. Antigens of these TCRs are unknown. The sequenced sample was naive CD4+ T cells from blood. These receptors originate from a woman under 30 with type 1 diabetes.

This clone has just a few counts. The rearrangement links TRBV5-1 to TRBJ1-5; weak D call: TRBD1 (6 bases). Between the trimmed V and J ends, which lost 5 bases and 3 bases, there was a span of 15 bases. CDR1 is SGHRS, CDR2 YFSETQ, per germline. The CDR3 is made up of 15 amino acids. The CDR3 sequence: CASSEIGGANQPQHF. For the CDR3, the DNA is TGCGCCAGCAGTGAAATAGGGGGGGCCAATCAGCCCCAGCATTTT. The variable domain in full, with the rest retrieved from reference TRBV5-1 and TRBJ1-5, is KAGVTQTPRYLIKTRGQQVTLSCSPISGHRSVSWYQQTPGQGLQFLFEYFSETQRNKGNFPGRFSGRQFSNSRSEMNVSTLELGDSALYLCASSEIGGANQPQHFGDGTRLSIL.

This clone was seen a few times. The rearrangement links TRBV10-2 to TRBJ2-1; 9 bases align to TRBD1. Germline CDR1 and CDR2: WSHSY and SAAADI. The CDR3 is 15 amino acids. V gave up 6 bases and J gave up 0 bases; unmatched junction bases: 3. In DNA form, the CDR3 reads TGCGCCAGCAGAACAGGGGGCGGCTCCTACAATGAGCAGTTCTTC. Translation: CASRTGGGSYNEQFF.

The rearrangement links TRBV10-2 to TRBJ2-6; D possibly corresponds to TRBD1 (6 bases). CDR3 length: 15 residues. CDR1 is WSHSY, CDR2 SAAADI, per germline. V gave up 6 bases and J gave up 1 base, with 10 bases separating them. CDR3 amino acids: CASREGGSGANVLTF. The CDR3, as DNA: TGCGCCAGCAGAGAAGGGGGATCTGGGGCCAACGTCCTGACTTTC.

The gene calls are TRBV11-3 and TRBJ2-3, with D uncertain. Germline CDR1 is SGHNT and CDR2 is YENEEA. V shed 5 bases and J shed 2 bases, with 17 bases lying between them. The CDR3 loop spans 16 amino acids. CDR3 loop: CASSTLLGTNTDTQYF. The CDR3 DNA reads as TGTGCCAGCAGCACCCTTCTAGGTACCAACACAGATACGCAGTATTTT.

This clone showed up just a few times. This sequence joins TRBV4-2 and TRBJ2-1, with D possibly being TRBD2 (6 bases). Germline loops: CDR1 LGHNA, CDR2 YNFKEQ. This CDR3 region has 17 residues. V gave up 4 bases and J gave up 0 bases, with 16 bases separating them. In nucleotides, the CDR3 is TGTGCCAGCAGCCCTCTAGCGCGAAGAGGCTCCTACAATGAGCAGTTCTTC. Protein sequence: CASSPLARRGSYNEQFF.

The chain carries TRBV6-5 and TRBJ2-7; the match to TRBD1 covers 7 bases. Germline assignment: CDR1 MNHEY and CDR2 SVGAGI. The trim removed 7 bases at V and 2 bases at J, leaving 8 bases unmatched. This CDR3 has 14 residues. DNA for the CDR3: TGTGCCAGCACCCCTCAGGGGGACACCTACGAGCAGTACGTC. It is translated as CASTPQGDTYEQYV.

V and J are TRBV7-9 and TRBJ1-2; 9 bases are shared with TRBD1. V lost 2 bases and J lost 8; bases outside the gene matches: 6. The CDR3 has 14 amino acids. Germline V gene sequence: CDR1 SEHNR, CDR2 FQNEAQ (reference sequence). This chain's CDR3 is CASSLTGGAGGYTF. CDR3 coding DNA: TGTGCCAGCAGCTTAACAGGGGGCGCGGGAGGCTACACCTTC.

The CDR3 nucleotides read TGTGCCAGCAGCTTACTAGCGGGCCCTGGGAATGAGCAGTTCTTC. It specifies CASSLLAGPGNEQFF. The rearrangement links TRBV7-9 to TRBJ2-1; 8 nucleotides match TRBD2. V lost 2 bases and J lost 7; bases outside the gene matches: 7. The CDR3 has 15 residues. CDR1 is SEHNR and CDR2 is FQNEAQ in the germline V gene (reference sequence).

The rearrangement uses TRBV5-4 and TRBJ2-5; TRBD2 aligns across 14 bases. Per the germline V gene, CDR1 is SGHNT and CDR2 is YYREEE (reference sequence). The CDR3 loop spans 15 amino acids. J gave up 4 bases and V 4 bases, and 3 bases lay outside the gene matches. The chain's CDR3 is CASSLGTSGRETQYF. CDR3 in DNA: TGTGCCAGCAGCCTAGGGACTAGCGGGAGAGAGACCCAGTACTTC.

This clone has more than one count but fewer than ten. The rearrangement uses TRBV11-2 and TRBJ2-1, with 11 bases aligning to TRBD2. The CDR3 extends over 15 amino acids. Germline V gene data show CDR1 as SGHAT and CDR2 as FQNNGV. With 5 bases clipped from V and 6 bases from J, the junction kept 6 bases outside the gene matches. CDR3 loop: CASSPGLADPNEQFF. Written as DNA, the CDR3 is TGTGCCAGCAGCCCGGGACTAGCGGATCCCAATGAGCAGTTCTTC.

This clone occurred a few times. The chain employs TRBV6-6 and TRBJ2-7, with 8 bases identical to TRBD1. This CDR3 is built from 15 residues. Per the germline V gene, CDR1 is MNHNY and CDR2 is SVGAGI (reference sequence). V was clipped by 0 bases and J by 7 bases; unmatched bases: 8. CDR3 sequence: CASSYSGVRGLEQYV. The CDR3 nucleotides read TGTGCCAGCAGTTACTCTGGAGTCAGGGGGCTTGAGCAGTACGTC.

This clone was seen a few times. This rearrangement joins TRBV2 to TRBJ1-2; D is possibly TRBD1 (6 bases). The CDR3 consists of 12 residues. The germline V gene encodes CDR1 SNHLY and CDR2 FYNNEI. V lost 5 bases, J lost 4 bases, and 8 bases lay in between. The chain's CDR3 is CASSWTAYGYTF. CDR3 nucleotide sequence: TGTGCCAGCAGTTGGACAGCCTATGGCTACACCTTC.

The rearrangement uses TRBV15 and TRBJ2-7; possibly TRBD1 for D (6 bases). Germline V gives CDR1 LNHNV, CDR2 YYDKDF (reference sequence). V was clipped by 3 bases and J by 2 bases, with 11 bases between them. The CDR3 runs to 14 residues. Written as DNA, the CDR3 is TGTGCCACCAGCAGGGCAGGGGTCGCCTACGAGCAGTACTTC. It is translated as CATSRAGVAYEQYF.

The chain has TRBV12-5 and TRBJ2-5; 12 bases are shared with TRBD2. CDR1 and CDR2 (germline): LGHNT, FRNRAP. The V gene end was trimmed by 0 bases and the J gene end by 4 bases; junction bases not matched to a gene: 3. The CDR3 is 16 residues long. CDR3 amino acids: CASGLVASGRGETQYF. The CDR3 DNA is TGTGCTAGTGGTTTGGTGGCTAGCGGGAGGGGAGAGACCCAGTACTTC. The whole variable domain, remainder taken from reference TRBV12-5 and TRBJ2-5, is DARVTQTPRHKVTEMGQEVTMRCQPILGHNTVFWYRQTMMQGLELLAYFRNRAPLDDSGMPKDRFSAEMPDATLATLKIQPSEPRDSAVYFCASGLVASGRGETQYFGPGTRLLVL.

This clone was seen a handful of times. The V and J genes are TRBV5-1 and TRBJ2-7; 12 positions agree with TRBD2. This CDR3 is 19 amino acids long. Trimming cost V 3 bases and J 0 bases; bases outside gene matches: 13. Germline CDR1 is SGHRS and CDR2 is YFSETQ. The CDR3 is CASSSIPGLAGRPSYEQYF. CDR3 DNA sequence: TGCGCCAGCAGCTCCATCCCGGGACTAGCGGGCCGCCCCTCCTACGAGCAGTACTTC.

This clone was seen a few times. The J gene is TRBJ2-1, the V gene TRBV6-5; 10 bases fit TRBD2. The CDR3 contains 15 residues. CDR1 and CDR2 from the germline V gene are MNHEY and SVGAGI. After removal of 2 bases from V and 7 bases from J, the junction contained 5 bases not matched to a gene. CDR3 region: CASSYRLAGRNEQFF. DNA of the CDR3: TGTGCCAGCAGTTACCGACTAGCGGGCCGTAATGAGCAGTTCTTC.

The V call is TRBV6-5, the J call TRBJ2-3; possible D gene TRBD2, 5 bases. The CDR3 runs 14 residues. Germline CDR1 reads MNHEY; CDR2 reads SVGAGI. V was cut by 5 bases and J by 4 bases, with 13 bases left in between. CDR3 in DNA: TGTGCCAGCAGTGAGACCACTAGTGCAGATACGCAGTATTTT. Protein: CASSETTSADTQYF.

This clone has more than one count but fewer than ten. The chain combines TRBV5-1 with TRBJ2-7; perhaps TRBD1 as D (5 bases). CDR1 and CDR2 from the germline V gene are SGHRS and YFSETQ. Between the trimmed V and J ends, which lost 2 bases and 6 bases, there was a span of 12 bases. This CDR3 contains 13 residues. CDR3 residues: CASSFTGLSEQYV. The CDR3 nucleotides are TGCGCCAGCAGCTTCACAGGATTAAGCGAGCAGTACGTC.

Only a few counts were recorded for this clone. The rearrangement joins TRBV7-2 to TRBJ2-7; TRBD2 matches 7 bases. V lost 4 bases and J lost 5; bases outside the gene matches: 8. The CDR3 runs 14 residues. Germline V gives CDR1 SGHTA, CDR2 FQGNSA. The CDR3 loop reads CASSYSVGGNEQYV. CDR3 sequence (DNA): TGTGCCAGCAGCTATAGTGTGGGAGGGAACGAGCAGTACGTC.

This rearrangement joins TRBV7-9 to TRBJ2-7; 9 bases are shared with TRBD2. CDR1 is SEHNR and CDR2 is FQNEAQ in the germline V gene (reference sequence). V was clipped by 9 bases and J by 1 base; unmatched bases: 7. The CDR3 covers 14 residues. The CDR3 reads CASARTSASYEQYV. In nucleotides, the CDR3 is TGTGCCAGTGCCCGGACTAGCGCTTCCTACGAGCAGTACGTC.